This T cell receptor beta chain was retrieved from a study of human T cells and chemical hapten exposure. Time point given: patch test 3, about 24 weeks after DPC sensitization. The sample's treatment: therapeutic diphenylcyclopropenone sensitization with weekly scalp DPC. At patch-test visits, sampling came before the patch test. Germline values: CDR1 KGHSH, CDR2 LQKENI. Trimming shortened V by 1 base and J by 3 bases, and 10 bases separated the two germline ends. There are 15 residues in the CDR3. Library preparation tagged each individual cDNA molecule with a unique molecular identifier. In the authors' methods: Ranging from about 23,224 to 750,000, TCR counts per sample had a median value of 95,638. Each CDR3 protein is one row after TCRdb ran MiXCR on the RACE reads. For this entry, the V and J calls and clone size follow TCRdb and not the study's own pipeline. Of some 71,000 distinct CDR3 sequences listed, approximately 12% are singletons.

The specimen was whole blood, collected in connection with sensitization to the hapten diphenylcyclopropenone (DPC). The V and J genes are TRBV18 and TRBJ1-3, with D tentatively TRBD1 (6 bases). The TCR originated in a woman between 50 and 59 years old with alopecia areata. Some clones in this sample may be carry-over from other donors' samples. CDR3 bases: TGTGCCAGCTCACCACGTAGGACAGTTGGAAACACCATATATTTT. This sequence encodes CASSPRRTVGNTIYF. The variable domain in full, completed from reference TRBV18 and TRBJ1-3, reads NAGVMQNPRHLVRRRGQEARLRCSPMKGHSHVYWYRQLPEEGLKFMVYLQKENIIDESGMPKERFSAEFPKEGPSILRIQQVVRGDSAAYFCASSPRRTVGNTIYFGEGSWLTVV.